The 6 T cell receptor beta chains given below trace back to one sample, sequenced in a study of technical replicates of blood from several donors. Libraries were prepared by immunoSEQ multiplex PCR; TCRdb keeps only in-frame clonotypes and omits some of them. This table holds about 84,000 clones, 97% found once. Sequenced material: T cells isolated from PBMCs. The receptors were gathered from a human donor in good health.

The V and J genes are TRBV11-3 and TRBJ2-5, with 13 bases lining up with TRBD2. Losses at the gene ends were 5 bases for V and 4 bases for J; bases not matched to a gene: 7. Germline CDR1 SGHNT, CDR2 YENEEA. The CDR3 is 16 residues long. CDR3 DNA: TGTGCCAGCAGCGAACCGACTAGCGGGGGGTCAGAGACCCAGTACTTC. Protein product: CASSEPTSGGSETQYF.

The chain links TRBV9 to TRBJ1-2; 9 bases agree with TRBD1. Unmatched junction bases numbered 4, after V lost 3 bases and J lost 7 bases. The CDR3 length is 13 residues. In germline, CDR1 is SGDLS, CDR2 YYNGEE. The CDR3 DNA is TGTGCCAGCAGCGCCGGGACAGGGACTGGCTACACCTTC. This codes for CASSAGTGTGYTF.

This chain uses TRBV2 with TRBJ1-1; TRBD1 is a possible D gene (6 bases). This CDR3 has 11 residues. From germline, CDR1 is SNHLY and CDR2 FYNNEI. Trimming left V 7 bases short and J 8 bases short, with 11 bases between. As DNA, the CDR3 is TGTGCCAGCAAGAGGACAGTAGAAGCTTTCTTT. This sequence encodes CASKRTVEAFF.

This chain connects TRBV6-5 to TRBJ1-1; 10 nucleotides align to TRBD1. The junction had 8 bases not matched to a gene; V was cut back by 4 bases and J by 6 bases. The V gene's germline CDR1 is MNHEY and CDR2 SVGAGI. The CDR3 spans 15 residues. In nucleotides, the CDR3 is TGTGCCAGCAGTTGGTCGACAGGGGGCGTATCTGAAGCTTTCTTT. This gives the protein CASSWSTGGVSEAFF.

This sequence joins TRBV6-5 and TRBJ2-3; D possibly corresponds to TRBD1 (6 bases). Trimming pared 6 bases from V and 1 base from J, leaving 11 bases between. Germline V gene sequence: CDR1 MNHEY, CDR2 SVGAGI. The CDR3 loop spans 14 amino acids. The CDR3 region is CASRRGQRTDTQYF. In nucleotides, the CDR3 is TGTGCCAGCAGACGCGGACAGCGCACAGATACGCAGTATTTT.

This clone came up once. This sequence joins TRBV5-1 and TRBJ2-7, with 10 bases aligning to TRBD2. Germline V gene sequence: CDR1 SGHRS, CDR2 YFSETQ. V trimming: 4 bases; J trimming: 4 bases; junction bases outside the gene matches: 8. The CDR3 has 15 amino acids. The CDR3 sequence is CASSGIGTSEYEQYF. The DNA for the CDR3 is TGCGCCAGCAGCGGTATCGGGACTAGCGAGTACGAGCAGTACTTC. The full variable domain, rest sourced from reference TRBV5-1 and TRBJ2-7, is KAGVTQTPRYLIKTRGQQVTLSCSPISGHRSVSWYQQTPGQGLQFLFEYFSETQRNKGNFPGRFSGRQFSNSRSEMNVSTLELGDSALYLCASSGIGTSEYEQYFGPGTRLTVT.